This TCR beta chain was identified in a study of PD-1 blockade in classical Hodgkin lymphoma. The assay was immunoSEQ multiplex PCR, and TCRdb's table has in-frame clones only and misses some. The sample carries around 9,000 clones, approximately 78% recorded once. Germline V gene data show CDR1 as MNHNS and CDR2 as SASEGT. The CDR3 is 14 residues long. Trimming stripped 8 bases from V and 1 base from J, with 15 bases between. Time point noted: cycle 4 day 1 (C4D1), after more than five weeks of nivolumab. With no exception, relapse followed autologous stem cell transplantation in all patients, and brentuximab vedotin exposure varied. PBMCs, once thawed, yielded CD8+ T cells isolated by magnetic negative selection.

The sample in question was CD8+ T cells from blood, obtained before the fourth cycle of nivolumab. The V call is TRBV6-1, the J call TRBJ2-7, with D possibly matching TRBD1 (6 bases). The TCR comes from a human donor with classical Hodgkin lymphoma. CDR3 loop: CASAGGQRSYEQYF. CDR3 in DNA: TGTGCCAGCGCCGGCGGACAGAGGTCCTACGAGCAGTACTTC.